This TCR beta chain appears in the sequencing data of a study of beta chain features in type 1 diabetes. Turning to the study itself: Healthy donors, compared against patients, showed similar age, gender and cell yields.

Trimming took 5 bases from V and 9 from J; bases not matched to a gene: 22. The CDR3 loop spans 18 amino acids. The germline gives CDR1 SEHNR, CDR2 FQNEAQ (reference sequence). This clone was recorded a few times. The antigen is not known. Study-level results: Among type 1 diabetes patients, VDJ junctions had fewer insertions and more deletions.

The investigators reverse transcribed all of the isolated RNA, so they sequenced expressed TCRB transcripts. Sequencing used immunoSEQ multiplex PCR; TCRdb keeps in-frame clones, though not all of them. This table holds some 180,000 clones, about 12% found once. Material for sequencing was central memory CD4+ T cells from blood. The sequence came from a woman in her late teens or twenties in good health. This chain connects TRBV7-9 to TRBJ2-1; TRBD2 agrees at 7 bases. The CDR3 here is CASSHITREWGPIAEQFF. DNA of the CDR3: TGTGCCAGCAGCCACATAACGCGGGAGTGGGGACCTATAGCTGAGCAGTTCTTC.